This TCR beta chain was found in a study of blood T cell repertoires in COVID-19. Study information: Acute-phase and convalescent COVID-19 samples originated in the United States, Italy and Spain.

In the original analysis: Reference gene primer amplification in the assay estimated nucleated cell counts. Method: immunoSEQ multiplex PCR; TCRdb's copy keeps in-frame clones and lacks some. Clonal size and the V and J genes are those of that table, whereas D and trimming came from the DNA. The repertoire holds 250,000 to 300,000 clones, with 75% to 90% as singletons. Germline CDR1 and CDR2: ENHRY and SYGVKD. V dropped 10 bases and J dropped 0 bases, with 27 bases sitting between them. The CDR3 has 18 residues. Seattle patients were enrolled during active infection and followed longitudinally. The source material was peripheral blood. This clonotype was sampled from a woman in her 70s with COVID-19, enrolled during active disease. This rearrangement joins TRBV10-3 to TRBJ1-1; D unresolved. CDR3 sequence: CATSLPRESHQVNTEAFF. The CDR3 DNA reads TGTGCCACTTCCCTCCCCCGGGAGTCTCACCAGGTGAACACTGAAGCTTTCTTT.